The entry below gives a single TCR beta chain sequence along with its context. The sample originates from a study of blood T cell repertoires in COVID-19. Sequencing used immunoSEQ multiplex PCR; TCRdb keeps in-frame clones, though not all of them. The sample gives 85,000 to 100,000 clones, 70% to 80% of which show up once; nearly 25% is in the top ten. CDR3 length: 15 amino acids. The sample comprised peripheral blood. This chain connects TRBV21-1 to TRBJ1-5; the table calls TRBD1, which could not be checked here. TRBV21-1 is given as a pseudogene. The sequence was collected from a human donor in a cohort sampled during active COVID-19. The CDR3 protein is CASSPTPPRNQPQHF. The CDR3 DNA follows: TGTGCCAGCAGCCCTACCCCCCCCAGGAATCAGCCCCAGCATTTT.